Listed below are T cell receptor beta chains from one sample, sequenced in a study of OX40 agonist ivuxolimab in advanced cancers. Libraries were prepared by immunoSEQ multiplex PCR; TCRdb keeps only in-frame clonotypes and omits some of them. The data contain about 63,000 clones, over 80% of them singletons. Sample: CD4+ or CD8+ T cells sorted from blood, taken in a trial of the OX40 agonist ivuxolimab. All receptors derive from an adult with an advanced solid tumor such as melanoma, head and neck, liver or kidney cancer. CDR3s leave out the opening cysteine and the closing phenylalanine or tryptophan. Clone sizes are given selectively: once, few, many, or a class where the clone is expanded.

CDR3: ASSVTAQLAF
size: NA
V: TRBV7-9

CDR3: ASSLSQGSGNTIY
size: NA
V: TRBV27

CDR3: ASSPSDALNTEAF
size: NA
V: TRBV6-6

CDR3: ASTPNDRGWTEAF
size: NA
V: TRBV7-9

CDR3: ASTLRGLTDTQY
size: NA
V: TRBV28

CDR3: ASSLEGGNTDTQY
size: NA
V: TRBV11-2

CDR3: ASIRDLLEDTQY
size: NA
V: TRBV16

CDR3: ASRGGAGETQY
size: NA
V: TRBV2

CDR3: ASSPEGQGHTEAF
size: once
V: TRBV7-3

CDR3: ATSREVMGLQETQY
size: NA
V: TRBV15

CDR3: ASSLGQGIYYEQY
size: NA
V: TRBV7-9

CDR3: ASSESFRETQY
size: NA
V: TRBV25-1

CDR3: ASSLVAPPEQF
size: NA
V: TRBV5-1

CDR3: ASSLSVTRLNTGELF
size: NA
V: TRBV7-3

CDR3: ASSPGTAEAF
size: NA
V: TRBV9

CDR3: AWAPGTAINQPQH
size: NA
V: TRBV30

CDR3: ASSPGTANQETQY
size: NA
V: TRBV7-9

CDR3: ASSSGLAGALGDTQY
size: NA
V: TRBV7-9

CDR3: ASSLGPGGSYEQY
size: NA
V: TRBV7-8

CDR3: ASSPGFTSAIQETQY
size: NA
V: TRBV7-3

CDR3: ASSYLTGDEQY
size: NA
V: TRBV7-8

CDR3: ASSSRRVSGRVETQY
size: NA
V: TRBV5-1

CDR3: ASSDGTGGEETQY
size: NA
V: TRBV9

CDR3: ASSPAGGGFFNNEQF
size: NA
V: TRBV7-6

CDR3: ASSISGGNYGYT
size: NA
V: TRBV19

CDR3: ASSPEGANNEQF
size: NA
V: TRBV4-2

CDR3: SVEGLADAHSYNEQF
size: NA
V: TRBV29-1

CDR3: ASSDLAGGLYNEQF
size: once
V: TRBV27

CDR3: AITPGSYGYT
size: NA
V: TRBV10-3

CDR3: ASSQDRRLAGVGYEQY
size: NA
V: TRBV4-2

CDR3: ASSLSTGYEYGYT
size: NA
V: TRBV7-9

CDR3: ASSLENNYGYT
size: once
V: TRBV11-2

CDR3: ASSHRGNTEAF
size: NA
V: TRBV28

CDR3: ASSFGAPNEQY
size: NA
V: TRBV7-9

CDR3: ASSLDAGGELF
size: NA
V: TRBV7-9

CDR3: ASSPRRGDGYNEQF
size: NA
V: TRBV7-3

CDR3: ASSWGTGNNYGYT
size: NA
V: TRBV7-9

CDR3: ASSVGGAGTLRETQY
size: NA
V: TRBV5-4

CDR3: ASSLLGQGGVSTEAF
size: NA
V: TRBV5-1

CDR3: ASSLGGQVIV
size: NA
V: TRBV7-9

CDR3: ASSPPPGQLNEKLF
size: NA
V: TRBV28

CDR3: ASSSPSLAKNIQY
size: NA
V: TRBV7-9

CDR3: ASSEGMGTDTQY
size: NA
V: TRBV25-1

CDR3: ASSTWTGRLNEQY
size: NA
V: TRBV11-1

CDR3: ASSLSLGGAHEQY
size: NA
V: TRBV7-2

CDR3: ASSFRDSSHTDTQY
size: NA
V: TRBV7-6

CDR3: ASSLGSIYEQY
size: NA
V: TRBV5-4

CDR3: ASSVEGDTGIYGYT
size: NA
V: TRBV9

CDR3: ASATQQTGGYT
size: NA
V: TRBV28

CDR3: ASSPLFDYLEGNEQF
size: NA
V: TRBV7-9

CDR3: ATLPGWDTEAF
size: NA
V: TRBV19

CDR3: ASSLGPDTQY
size: NA
V: TRBV27

CDR3: ASKTGAGLGEQY
size: NA
V: TRBV6-5

CDR3: ASSRGGRSDYEQY
size: NA
V: TRBV6-4

CDR3: SGTGQLYNEQF
size: NA
V: TRBV29-1

CDR3: ASTPSQGPYNEQF
size: NA
V: TRBV5-4